This T cell receptor beta chain derives from a study of blood T cell repertoires in COVID-19. On the study more broadly: The origin of the acute and convalescent COVID-19 samples was the United States, Italy and Spain.

Some clones are missing from TCRdb's copy, which holds only in-frame ones; the method was immunoSEQ multiplex PCR. The sample includes roughly 250,000 clones, around nine tenths of them seen just once. Germline V gene data show CDR1 as MNHEY and CDR2 as SMNVEV (reference sequence). J was trimmed by 0 bases and V by 9 bases; bases with no gene match: 9. This CDR3 has 16 residues. This receptor was identified in a middle-aged woman who had recovered from COVID-19. V and J are TRBV27 and TRBJ1-5, with 9 bases lining up with TRBD1. The specimen sequenced was peripheral blood. The CDR3 reads CASFAGTGYSNQPQHF. The CDR3 region has the DNA TGTGCCAGTTTCGCCGGGACAGGGTATAGCAATCAGCCCCAGCATTTT.